These T cell receptor beta chains were read from a single sample in a study of control samples from healthy donors and cancer patients. Some clones are missing from TCRdb's copy, which holds only in-frame ones; the method was immunoSEQ multiplex PCR. In the table there are about 250,000 clones, approximately 80% of which are singletons. Sequencing input: PBMCs. The receptors derive from a woman aged 60-75 years with lung cancer. CDR3s include the opening cysteine and the closing phenylalanine or tryptophan. The D gene is left open where the match is weak. Clone sizes are given selectively: once, few, many, or a class where the clone is expanded.

D: NA
J: TRBJ2-7
size: NA
V: TRBV6-6
DNA: TGTGCCAGCAGTTACCCCGAGGGCGGGGACGAGCAGTACTTC
CDR3: CASSYPEGGDEQYF

D: NA
J: TRBJ2-5
size: NA
V: TRBV2
DNA: TGTGCCAGCAGTGAAACGACCGGACAAGAGACCCAGTACTTC
CDR3: CASSETTGQETQYF

D: TRBD1
J: TRBJ1-1
size: few
V: TRBV7-9
DNA: TGTGCCAGCAGCTTAGCGCAGGGGGGCACTGAAGCTTTCTTT
CDR3: CASSLAQGGTEAFF

D: NA
J: TRBJ1-2
size: NA
V: TRBV6-5
DNA: TGTGCCAGCAGGAAAAACGGTGGCTACACCTTC
CDR3: CASRKNGGYTF

D: TRBD2
J: TRBJ2-1
size: NA
V: TRBV24-1
DNA: TGTGCCACCAGTGATTCCCTAGCGGGCCACTACAATGAGCAGTTCTTC
CDR3: CATSDSLAGHYNEQFF

D: NA
J: TRBJ2-3
size: NA
V: TRBV2
DNA: TGTGCCAGCAAAGTAGCAGATACGCAGTATTTT
CDR3: CASKVADTQYF

D: NA
J: TRBJ1-2
size: few
V: TRBV5-4
DNA: TGTGCCAGCAGCTTGGTTTCCGCACAGGGACACACCTTC
CDR3: CASSLVSAQGHTF

D: TRBD1
J: TRBJ2-5
size: NA
V: TRBV3-1/TRBV3-2
DNA: TGTGCCAGCAGCCCTTGGACAGGGGAGTGGGAGACCCAGTACTTC
CDR3: CASSPWTGEWETQYF

D: NA
J: TRBJ1-6
size: NA
V: TRBV25-1
DNA: TGTGCCAGCAGTGCTCAGAATTCACCCCTCCACTTT
CDR3: CASSAQNSPLHF

D: TRBD2
J: TRBJ2-5
size: few
V: TRBV4-1
DNA: TGCGCCAGCAGCCAGCGACTAGCGGTCCAAGAGACCCAGTACTTC
CDR3: CASSQRLAVQETQYF

D: NA
J: TRBJ1-2
size: NA
V: TRBV15
DNA: TGTGCCACCAGCAGAGACCCAACTAACTATGGCTACACCTTC
CDR3: CATSRDPTNYGYTF

D: TRBD1
J: TRBJ2-7
size: NA
V: TRBV19
DNA: TGTGCCAGTAGTAAGGGACAGGGACCCTACGAGCAGTACTTC
CDR3: CASSKGQGPYEQYF

D: TRBD1
J: TRBJ1-2
size: NA
V: TRBV4-1
DNA: TGCGCCAGCAGCCAGGGGCCGGACAGGACATATGGCTACACCTTC
CDR3: CASSQGPDRTYGYTF

D: NA
J: TRBJ2-7
size: NA
V: TRBV6-6
DNA: TGTGCCAGCAGTTACTCGCCCACTGTCTTGCAGTACTTC
CDR3: CASSYSPTVLQYF

D: NA
J: TRBJ2-5
size: NA
V: TRBV7-2
DNA: TGTGCCAGCAGCTTGGCGCAGGTCCAAGAGACCCAGTACTTC
CDR3: CASSLAQVQETQYF